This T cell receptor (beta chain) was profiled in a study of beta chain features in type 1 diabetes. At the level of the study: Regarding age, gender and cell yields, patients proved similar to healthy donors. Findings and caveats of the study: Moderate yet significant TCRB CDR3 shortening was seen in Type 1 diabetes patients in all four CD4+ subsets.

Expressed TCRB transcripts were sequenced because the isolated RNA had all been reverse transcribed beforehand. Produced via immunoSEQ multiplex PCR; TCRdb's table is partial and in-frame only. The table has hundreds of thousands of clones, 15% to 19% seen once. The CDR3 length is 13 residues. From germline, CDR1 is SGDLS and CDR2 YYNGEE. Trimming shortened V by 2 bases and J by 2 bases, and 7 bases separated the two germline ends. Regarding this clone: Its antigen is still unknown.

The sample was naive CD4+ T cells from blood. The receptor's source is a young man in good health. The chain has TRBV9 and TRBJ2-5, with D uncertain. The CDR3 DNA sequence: TGTGCCAGCAGCGTGCACCAACAAGAGACCCAGTACTTC. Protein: CASSVHQQETQYF.